This is a list of T cell receptor beta chains from one sample in a study of cytomegalovirus exposure and HLA in healthy donors. Clones were read by immunoSEQ multiplex PCR, and TCRdb kept only the in-frame ones, dropping some. The table shows roughly 100,000 clones, with about three fifths occurring only once. Sequenced material: PBMCs. The receptor set was obtained from a human donor in good health. Each CDR3 is given with its conserved first and last residue. A D gene is named only where the DNA matches it firmly. Size is omitted from some rows. Given values are once, few, many or a class for expanded clones.

>.|TRBD2|TRBJ2-5|TRBV7-8
CASSRRWRERGQETQYF
TGTGCCAGCAGCCGAAGGTGGCGGGAGCGGGGCCAAGAGACCCAGTACTTC
>few|TRBD1|TRBJ1-6|TRBV7-6
CASSPRGTGGYNSPLHF
TGTGCCAGCAGCCCGAGGGGGACAGGGGGCTATAATTCACCCCTCCACTTT
>.|TRBD2|TRBJ2-3|TRBV7-9
CASSLPSGGTDTQYF
TGTGCCAGCAGCTTACCTAGCGGGGGAACAGATACGCAGTATTTT
>few|.|TRBJ2-5|TRBV7-9
CASSLGVAEQETQYF
TGTGCCAGCAGCTTAGGGGTAGCGGAACAAGAGACCCAGTACTTC
>.|.|TRBJ2-3|TRBV27
CASSLPGGPTDTQYF
TGTGCCAGCAGTTTGCCCGGGGGACCCACAGATACGCAGTATTTT
>.|TRBD2|TRBJ2-7|TRBV19
CASSTSGATYEQYF
TGTGCCAGTAGTACTAGCGGGGCAACTTACGAGCAGTACTTC
>.|.|TRBJ2-3|TRBV6-6
CASSYSRIVDTQYF
TGTGCCAGCAGTTACTCGAGGATAGTAGATACGCAGTATTTT
>.|TRBD2|TRBJ2-3|TRBV10-2
CASSPSGSADTQYF
TGCGCCAGCAGCCCTAGCGGGAGTGCAGATACGCAGTATTTT
>few|.|TRBJ2-2|TRBV5-1
CASSFIAVTGGTGELFF
TGCGCCAGCAGCTTTATAGCCGTGACAGGAGGCACCGGGGAGCTGTTTTTT
>.|.|TRBJ2-5|TRBV7-7
CASATRELAGLSETQYF
TGTGCTAGCGCCACACGGGAATTGGCTGGGTTATCGGAGACCCAGTACTTC
>.|.|TRBJ2-5|TRBV2
CASSEGTEETQYF
TGTGCCAGCAGTGAGGGGACTGAGGAGACCCAGTACTTC
>.|TRBD1|TRBJ1-2|TRBV27
CASRGTGLEGYTF
TGTGCCAGCAGGGGGACAGGGTTAGAGGGCTACACCTTC
>few|TRBD1|TRBJ2-1|TRBV10-3
CAISDLRDREFLSYNEQFF
TGTGCCATCAGTGACCTCCGGGACAGGGAGTTTCTATCCTACAATGAGCAGTTCTTC
>.|.|TRBJ2-5|TRBV27
CASSIVGVRRETQYF
TGTGCCAGCAGTATTGTGGGAGTGCGACGAGAGACCCAGTACTTC
>.|TRBD2|TRBJ2-2|TRBV7-7
CASSTGGATNTGELFF
TGTGCCAGCAGCACGGGGGGGGCGACGAACACCGGGGAGCTGTTTTTT
>.|.|TRBJ2-2|TRBV28
CASSLPNTGELFF
TGTGCCAGCAGTTTACCTAACACCGGGGAGCTGTTTTTT
>once|.|TRBJ2-7|TRBV15
CATSRRDFLSHEQYF
TGTGCCACCAGCAGAAGGGACTTCTTGTCCCACGAGCAGTACTTC
>.|.|TRBJ1-1|TRBV5-1
CASSGGLGGGTEAFF
TGCGCCAGCAGCGGGGGGTTGGGGGGAGGCACTGAAGCTTTCTTT
>.|.|TRBJ2-5|TRBV7-9
CASSPGETQYF
TGTGCCAGCAGCCCCGGAGAGACCCAGTACTTC
>few|TRBD2|TRBJ2-1|TRBV28
CASSSGWVAGWLIEQFF
TGTGCCAGCAGTTCCGGCTGGGTAGCGGGATGGCTCATTGAGCAGTTCTTC
>few|.|TRBJ2-2|TRBV5-1
CASSSYPFEGRMNTGELFF
TGCGCCAGCAGCTCATACCCCTTTGAGGGTAGGATGAACACCGGGGAGCTGTTTTTT
>.|.|TRBJ2-5|TRBV18
CASSLIREKQETQYF
TGTGCCAGCTCACTCATCCGGGAGAAGCAAGAGACCCAGTACTTC
>few|.|TRBJ1-1|TRBV11-2
CASSLPPGAQAKNTEAFF
TGTGCCAGCAGCTTACCACCAGGGGCACAAGCAAAGAACACTGAAGCTTTCTTT
>.|.|TRBJ1-2|TRBV5-6
CASSFGFRRGGYTF
TGTGCCAGCAGCTTCGGGTTCCGGAGGGGTGGCTACACCTTC
>.|.|TRBJ1-3|TRBV9
CASTEGVPGNTIYF
TGTGCCAGCACAGAGGGTGTGCCTGGAAACACCATATATTTT
>.|.|TRBJ1-1|TRBV19
CASSMGAGITEAFF
TGTGCCAGTAGTATGGGGGCAGGGATCACTGAAGCTTTCTTT
>.|TRBD2|TRBJ2-7|TRBV5-6
CASSFDGLVGASYEQYF
TGTGCCAGCAGCTTCGACGGACTAGTCGGGGCCTCCTACGAGCAGTACTTC
>.|TRBD1|TRBJ1-2|TRBV7-9
CASSHTGGNGYTF
TGTGCCAGCAGCCATACAGGGGGCAATGGCTACACCTTC
>.|.|TRBJ2-7|TRBV29-1
CSVDRPGSSYEQYF
TGCAGCGTCGACCGTCCGGGAAGCTCCTACGAGCAGTACTTC
>.|.|TRBJ1-2|TRBV2
CASRGGSNYGYTF
TGTGCCAGCAGGGGGGGGTCAAACTATGGCTACACCTTC
>.|.|TRBJ2-3|TRBV10-1
CASSDLGGPGVPDTQYF
TGCGCCAGCAGTGATTTGGGTGGCCCGGGGGTGCCAGATACGCAGTATTTT
>.|TRBD1|TRBJ1-2|TRBV27
CASSLYGRTLGGPYGYTF
TGTGCCAGCAGTTTATACGGAAGAACCCTAGGGGGCCCGTATGGCTACACCTTC
>few|TRBD1|TRBJ2-7|TRBV5-4
CASSFGTGGTYEQYF
TGTGCCAGCAGCTTTGGTACAGGGGGAACCTACGAGCAGTACTTC
>.|.|TRBJ2-7|TRBV19
CASSFSFMGRTYEQYF
TGTGCCAGTAGTTTTTCTTTTATGGGGAGAACCTACGAGCAGTACTTC
>.|TRBD1|TRBJ1-6|TRBV2
CASRPPGQGNSPLHF
TGTGCCAGCAGACCCCCGGGACAGGGGAATTCACCCCTCCACTTT
>.|TRBD1|TRBJ2-7|TRBV19
CASTGTGYEQYF
TGTGCCAGTACCGGGACAGGCTACGAGCAGTACTTC
>.|TRBD1|TRBJ2-6|TRBV19
CASSIRDRGQGANVLTF
TGTGCCAGTAGTATACGGGACAGGGGGCAAGGGGCCAACGTCCTGACTTTC
>.|.|TRBJ1-1|TRBV4-1
CASSQVARQVNMNTEAFF
TGCGCCAGCAGCCAAGTGGCGAGACAGGTCAACATGAACACTGAAGCTTTCTTT
>few|.|TRBJ2-3|TRBV5-1
CASSFGGFPDTQYF
TGCGCCAGCAGCTTCGGAGGGTTTCCAGATACGCAGTATTTT
>.|TRBD2|TRBJ2-1|TRBV27
CASRERGTYNEQFF
TGTGCCAGCAGAGAGCGGGGAACCTACAATGAGCAGTTCTTC
>.|.|TRBJ1-5|TRBV28
CATSVVQGYSNQPQHF
TGTGCCACCTCCGTGGTACAGGGTTATAGCAATCAGCCCCAGCATTTT
>.|TRBD1|TRBJ2-5|TRBV5-1
CASSLEQGAQTQYF
TGCGCCAGCAGCTTGGAGCAGGGGGCTCAGACCCAGTACTTC
>.|.|TRBJ1-1|TRBV27
CASSLIGSEAFF
TGTGCCAGCAGTTTAATTGGCTCTGAAGCTTTCTTT
>.|.|TRBJ1-5|TRBV10-3
CAISEGQANQPQHF
TGTGCCATCAGTGAAGGTCAGGCGAATCAGCCCCAGCATTTT
>few|TRBD1|TRBJ1-1|TRBV5-6
CASSLGAGGSVGNTEAFF
TGTGCCAGCAGCTTAGGGGCAGGGGGCTCGGTCGGGAACACTGAAGCTTTCTTT